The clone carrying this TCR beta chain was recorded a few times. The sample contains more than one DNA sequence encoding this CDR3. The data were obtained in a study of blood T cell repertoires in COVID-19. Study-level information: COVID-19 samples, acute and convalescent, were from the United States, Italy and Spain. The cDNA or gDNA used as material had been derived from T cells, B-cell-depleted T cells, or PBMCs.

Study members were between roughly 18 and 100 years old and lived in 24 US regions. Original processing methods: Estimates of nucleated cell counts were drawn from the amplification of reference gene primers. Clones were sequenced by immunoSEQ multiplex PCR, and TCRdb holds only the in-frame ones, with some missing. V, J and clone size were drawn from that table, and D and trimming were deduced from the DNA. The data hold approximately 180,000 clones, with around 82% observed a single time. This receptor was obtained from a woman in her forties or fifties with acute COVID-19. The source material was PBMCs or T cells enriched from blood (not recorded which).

The CDR3 spells CASSQGGSNQPQHF. The DNA for the CDR3 is TGTGCCAGCAGCCAAGGGGGCAGCAATCAGCCCCAGCATTTT. This chain connects TRBV3-1 (or the pseudogene TRBV3-2) to TRBJ1-5, with a possible D match to TRBD1 (5 bases). CDR1 is LGHDT, CDR2 YNNKEL, per germline (reference sequence). Trimming left V 1 base short and J 1 base short, with 5 bases between. CDR3 length: 14 amino acids.